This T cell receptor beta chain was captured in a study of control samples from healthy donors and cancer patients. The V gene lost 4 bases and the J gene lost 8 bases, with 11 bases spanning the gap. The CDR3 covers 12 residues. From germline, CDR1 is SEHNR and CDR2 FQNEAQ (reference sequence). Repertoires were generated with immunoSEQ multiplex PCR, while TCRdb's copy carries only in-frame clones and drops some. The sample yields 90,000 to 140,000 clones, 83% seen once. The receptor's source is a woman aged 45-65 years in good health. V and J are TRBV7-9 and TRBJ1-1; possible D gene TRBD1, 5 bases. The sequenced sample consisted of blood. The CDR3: CASSSGRDEAFF. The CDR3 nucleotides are TGTGCCAGCAGCTCCGGCCGGGACGAAGCTTTCTTT.